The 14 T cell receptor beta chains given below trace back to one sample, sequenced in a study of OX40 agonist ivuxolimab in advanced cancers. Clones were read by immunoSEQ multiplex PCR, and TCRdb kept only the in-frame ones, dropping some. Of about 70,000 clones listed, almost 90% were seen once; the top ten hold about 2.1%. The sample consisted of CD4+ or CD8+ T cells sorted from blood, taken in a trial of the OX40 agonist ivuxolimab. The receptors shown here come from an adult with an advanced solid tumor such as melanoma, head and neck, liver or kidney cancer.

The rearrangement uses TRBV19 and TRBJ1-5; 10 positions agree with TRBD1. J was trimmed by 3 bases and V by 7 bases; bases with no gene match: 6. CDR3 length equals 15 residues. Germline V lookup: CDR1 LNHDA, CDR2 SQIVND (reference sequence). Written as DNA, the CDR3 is TGTGCCAGTATGGAGACAGGGGGCTACAATCAGCCCCAGCATTTT. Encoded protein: CASMETGGYNQPQHF.

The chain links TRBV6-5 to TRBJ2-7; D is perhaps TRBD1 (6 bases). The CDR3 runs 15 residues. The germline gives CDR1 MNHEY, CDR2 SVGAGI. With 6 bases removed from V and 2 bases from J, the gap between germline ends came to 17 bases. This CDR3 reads CASRLIGTNTYEQYF. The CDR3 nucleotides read TGTGCCAGCAGACTCATAGGGACAAACACCTACGAGCAGTACTTC.

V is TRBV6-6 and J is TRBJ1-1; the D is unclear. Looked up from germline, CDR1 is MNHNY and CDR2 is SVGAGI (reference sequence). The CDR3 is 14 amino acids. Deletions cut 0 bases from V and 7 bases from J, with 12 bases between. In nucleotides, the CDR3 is TGTGCCAGCAGTTACTCCCGTCTACGGGGTGAAGCTTTCTTT. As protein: CASSYSRLRGEAFF.

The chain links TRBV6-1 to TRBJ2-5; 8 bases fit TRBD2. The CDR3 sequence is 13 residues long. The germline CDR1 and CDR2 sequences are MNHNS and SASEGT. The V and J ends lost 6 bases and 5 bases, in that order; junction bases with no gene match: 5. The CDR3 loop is CASRGSGSETQYF. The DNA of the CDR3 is TGTGCCAGCAGGGGCAGCGGGAGTGAGACCCAGTACTTC.

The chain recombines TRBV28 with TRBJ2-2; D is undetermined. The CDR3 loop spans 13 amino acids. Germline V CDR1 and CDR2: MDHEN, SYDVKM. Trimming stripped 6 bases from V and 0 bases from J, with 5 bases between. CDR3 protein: CASSRTNTGELFF. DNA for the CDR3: TGTGCCAGCAGCCGAACGAACACCGGGGAGCTGTTTTTT.

CDR3 in DNA: TGTGCCAGCTCACCACCTGGGCGAAACAATGAGCAGTTCTTC. Translation gives CASSPPGRNNEQFF. V is TRBV18 and J is TRBJ2-1; the D is unclear. Trimming left V 0 bases short and J 5 bases short, with 8 bases between. CDR3 size: 14 residues. The V gene's germline CDR1 is KGHSH and CDR2 LQKENI.

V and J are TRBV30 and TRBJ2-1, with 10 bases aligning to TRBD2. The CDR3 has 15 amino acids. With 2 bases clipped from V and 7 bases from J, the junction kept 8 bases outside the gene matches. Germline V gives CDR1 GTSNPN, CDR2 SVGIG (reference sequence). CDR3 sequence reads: CAWSLGLAGVNEQFF. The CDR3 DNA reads TGTGCCTGGAGTTTGGGGCTAGCGGGAGTTAATGAGCAGTTCTTC.

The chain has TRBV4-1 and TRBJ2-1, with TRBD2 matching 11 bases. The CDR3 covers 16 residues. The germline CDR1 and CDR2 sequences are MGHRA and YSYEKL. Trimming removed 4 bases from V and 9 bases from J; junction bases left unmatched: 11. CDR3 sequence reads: CASSPPIAGGPSEQFF. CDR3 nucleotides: TGCGCCAGCAGCCCACCGATAGCGGGGGGGCCGAGTGAGCAGTTCTTC.

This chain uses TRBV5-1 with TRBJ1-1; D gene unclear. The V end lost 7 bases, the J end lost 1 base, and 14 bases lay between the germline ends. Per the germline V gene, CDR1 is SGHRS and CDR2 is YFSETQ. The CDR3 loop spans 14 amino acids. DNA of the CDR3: TGCGCCAGCCGAATCGGGGAAGCGAACACTGAAGCTTTCTTT. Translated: CASRIGEANTEAFF.

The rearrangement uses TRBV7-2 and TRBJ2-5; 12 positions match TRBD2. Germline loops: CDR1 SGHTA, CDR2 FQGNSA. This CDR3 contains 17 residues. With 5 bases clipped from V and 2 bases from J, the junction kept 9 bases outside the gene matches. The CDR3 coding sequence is TGTGCCAGCAGCGAAAGGTGGCTAGCGGGGGGGCAAGAGACCCAGTACTTC. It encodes CASSERWLAGGQETQYF.

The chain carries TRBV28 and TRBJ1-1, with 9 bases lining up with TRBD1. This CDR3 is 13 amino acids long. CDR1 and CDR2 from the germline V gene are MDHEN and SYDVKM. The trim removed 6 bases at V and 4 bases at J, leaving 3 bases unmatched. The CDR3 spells CASRGTGPTEAFF. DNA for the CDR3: TGTGCCAGCAGGGGGACAGGGCCCACTGAAGCTTTCTTT.

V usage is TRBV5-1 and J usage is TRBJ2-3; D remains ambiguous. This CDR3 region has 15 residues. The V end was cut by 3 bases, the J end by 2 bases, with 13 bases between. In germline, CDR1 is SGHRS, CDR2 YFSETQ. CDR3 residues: CASSSPGLDTDTQYF. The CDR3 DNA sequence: TGCGCCAGCAGCTCGCCCGGGCTCGACACAGATACGCAGTATTTT.

The CDR3 DNA follows: TGTGCCAGCAGCTTAGCAGCCAGGGGTTCACCCCTCCACTTT. Protein: CASSLAARGSPLHF. The chain combines TRBV7-9 with TRBJ1-6; D might be TRBD1 (6 bases). Looked up from germline, CDR1 is SEHNR and CDR2 is FQNEAQ (reference sequence). The CDR3 consists of 14 residues. Trimming pared 0 bases from V and 9 bases from J, leaving 9 bases between.

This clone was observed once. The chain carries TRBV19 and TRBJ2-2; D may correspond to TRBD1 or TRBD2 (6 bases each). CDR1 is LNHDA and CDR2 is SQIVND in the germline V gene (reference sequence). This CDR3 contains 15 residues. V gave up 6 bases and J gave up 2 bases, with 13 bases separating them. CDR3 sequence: CASSSRGGNTGELFF. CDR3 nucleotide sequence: TGTGCCAGTAGCTCCAGGGGAGGTAACACCGGGGAGCTGTTTTTT.